The 30 T cell receptor beta chains in this list originate from one sample, sequenced in a study of metastatic and nonmetastatic thyroid tumors (dated by TCRdb to about 2020). No patient had received any treatment before thyroid surgery. The method was PCR. Instrument used: Illumina HiSeq 4000. Clones were called with MiXCR by TCRdb after fastp trimmed the public reads at Q25, and only in-frame beta chains were retained. Present in this sample are several thousand clones, approximately 32% of which were seen just once. The ten largest account for less than 60% of the sample. Sample: adjacent normal tissue. These receptors were obtained from a female donor with papillary thyroid cancer or a benign thyroid nodule (not recorded which). Some clones in this sample may be carry-over from other donors' samples.

The V call is TRBV4-2, the J call TRBJ2-1, with 14 bases aligning to TRBD2. The V segment lost 2 bases and the J segment 9 bases; nucleotides outside the gene matches: 15. The CDR3 is 19 amino acids. Per the germline V gene, CDR1 is LGHNA and CDR2 is YNFKEQ. CDR3 nucleotide sequence: TGTGCCAGCAGCCAAAAAGGAGGACTAGCGGGAGGCCGACTGGTTGAGCAGTTCTTC. Translation gives CASSQKGGLAGGRLVEQFF.

In this sample, this clone turned up a few times. The rearrangement links TRBV6-4 to TRBJ2-1, with D unclear. V lost 5 bases to trimming and J lost 0 bases, with 5 bases between them. Germline-derived CDR1 and CDR2 are MRHNA and SNTAGT. The CDR3 covers 13 residues. CDR3: CASSRNSYNEQFF. The CDR3 nucleotides are TGTGCCAGCAGTAGGAACTCCTACAATGAGCAGTTCTTC.

This clone appeared a few times. V usage is TRBV28 and J usage is TRBJ1-1, with D maybe TRBD1 (6 bases). The V gene's germline CDR1 is MDHEN and CDR2 SYDVKM. V was shortened by 5 bases and J by 0 bases, with 10 bases between the two germline ends. The CDR3 contains 14 residues. CDR3 residues: CASSLGGMNTEAFF. CDR3 in DNA: TGTGCCAGCAGTCTAGGGGGAATGAACACTGAAGCTTTCTTT. Together with reference TRBV28 and TRBJ1-1, the CDR3 gives the full variable domain: DVKVTQSSRYLVKRTGEKVFLECVQDMDHENMFWYRQDPGLGLRLIYFSYDVKMKEKGDIPEGYSVSREKKERFSLILESASTNQTSMYLCASSLGGMNTEAFFGQGTRLTVV.

This clone has a handful of counts. The V gene is TRBV27, the J gene TRBJ2-7, with D possibly called TRBD1 or TRBD2 (5 bases each). Per the germline V gene, CDR1 is MNHEY and CDR2 is SMNVEV (reference sequence). V lost 5 bases, J lost 3 bases, and 17 bases lay in between. This CDR3 has 15 amino acids. CDR3 DNA: TGTGCCAGCAGTCCTACCGGGACGTATGACTACGAGCAGTACTTC. Encoded protein: CASSPTGTYDYEQYF.

This clone occurred a few times. This chain uses TRBV6-2 or TRBV6-3 with TRBJ1-1; 7 bases are a match to TRBD1. CDR1 MNHEY and CDR2 SVGEGT come from the germline V gene. Unmatched junction bases numbered 10, after V lost 8 bases and J lost 7 bases. This CDR3 contains 13 residues. CDR3 protein: CASAQDRRYEAFF. The DNA of the CDR3 is TGTGCCAGCGCCCAGGACAGGAGATATGAAGCTTTCTTT.

A few counts support this clone. The genes are TRBV12-3 or TRBV12-4 and TRBJ2-1, with D tentatively TRBD2 (6 bases). The ends were cut back, 5 bases at V and 4 bases at J, with 9 bases in the middle. The CDR3 consists of 13 residues. The CDR3 sequence is CASSRLAYNEQFF. The DNA of the CDR3 is TGTGCCAGCAGTCGCCTAGCGTACAATGAGCAGTTCTTC.

This sequence joins TRBV2 and TRBJ2-1; possible D gene TRBD2, 6 bases. The germline CDR1 and CDR2 sequences are SNHLY and FYNNEI. The CDR3 consists of 19 residues. Deletions cut 4 bases from V and 5 bases from J, with 27 bases between. CDR3 amino acids: CASSVPGVRSGGPNNEQFF. As DNA, the CDR3 is TGTGCCAGCAGTGTCCCGGGGGTGAGGAGTGGCGGGCCCAACAATGAGCAGTTCTTC.

This clone has more than one count but fewer than ten. This sequence joins TRBV28 and TRBJ1-1; D may be TRBD1 (5 bases). Germline CDR1 and CDR2: MDHEN and SYDVKM. This CDR3 spans 12 amino acids. Trimming removed 5 bases from V and 7 bases from J, with 11 bases in between. The CDR3, as DNA: TGTGCCAGCAGTCCCCTCGGGGGTGAAGCTTTCTTT. This codes for CASSPLGGEAFF.

The chain combines TRBV2 with TRBJ2-7; TRBD2 matches at 11 bases. Losses at the gene ends were 4 bases for V and 3 bases for J; bases not matched to a gene: 2. The CDR3 extends over 14 amino acids. The germline V gene encodes CDR1 SNHLY and CDR2 FYNNEI. CDR3: CASSGLAGYYEQYF. Written as DNA, the CDR3 is TGTGCCAGCAGTGGACTAGCGGGATACTACGAGCAGTACTTC.

The V and J genes are TRBV6-1 and TRBJ1-2; D remains unclear. The CDR3 spans 13 residues. Germline CDR1 reads MNHNS; CDR2 reads SASEGT. Deletions cut 7 bases from V and 5 bases from J, with 14 bases between. The CDR3 nucleotides are TGTGCCAGCACTATCGAAAGGGAGTATGGCTACACCTTC. Its protein is CASTIEREYGYTF.

This clone was found many times. This rearrangement joins TRBV27 to TRBJ2-7; 9 nucleotides line up with TRBD1. The CDR3 has 14 residues. Germline CDR1 and CDR2: MNHEY and SMNVEV (reference sequence). V lost 5 bases to trimming and J lost 3 bases; unmatched junction nucleotides: 5. The CDR3 region has the DNA TGTGCCAGCAGTCTAGGGACAGGGAGCTACGAGCAGTACTTC. This gives the protein CASSLGTGSYEQYF.

This clone was seen only a few times. The V gene is TRBV28, the J gene TRBJ1-3; TRBD1 agrees at 10 bases. Germline CDR1 is MDHEN and CDR2 is SYDVKM. V dropped 8 bases and J dropped 2; count of bases not matched to a gene: 3. This CDR3 spans 14 amino acids. The CDR3: CASCGQGAGNTIYF. The CDR3 region has the DNA TGTGCCAGCTGTGGACAGGGGGCTGGAAACACCATATATTTT. Based on the CDR3 plus reference TRBV28 and TRBJ1-3, the full variable domain is DVKVTQSSRYLVKRTGEKVFLECVQDMDHENMFWYRQDPGLGLRLIYFSYDVKMKEKGDIPEGYSVSREKKERFSLILESASTNQTSMYLCASCGQGAGNTIYFGEGSWLTVV.

This clone was counted only a few times. This chain connects TRBV28 to TRBJ2-7; D may be TRBD2 (5 bases). The germline gives CDR1 MDHEN, CDR2 SYDVKM. This CDR3 spans 16 amino acids. V gave up 3 bases and J gave up 1 base, with 16 bases separating them. In DNA, the CDR3 is TGTGCCAGCAGTTTCTCCTGGACGGAGGATTCCTACGAGCAGTACTTC. Amino acid sequence: CASSFSWTEDSYEQYF. Based on the CDR3 plus reference TRBV28 and TRBJ2-7, the full variable domain is DVKVTQSSRYLVKRTGEKVFLECVQDMDHENMFWYRQDPGLGLRLIYFSYDVKMKEKGDIPEGYSVSREKKERFSLILESASTNQTSMYLCASSFSWTEDSYEQYFGPGTRLTVT.

The chain is built from TRBV6-1 and TRBJ2-1, with TRBD2 matching 7 bases. CDR3 length equals 15 residues. J lost 4 bases, V lost 4 bases, and 7 bases had no gene match. The germline V gene has CDR1 MNHNS and CDR2 SASEGT. This CDR3 reads CASSGGSGRYNEQFF. The CDR3 DNA sequence: TGTGCCAGCAGTGGGGGTAGCGGGCGATACAATGAGCAGTTCTTC.

This rearrangement joins TRBV30 to TRBJ1-1, with D maybe TRBD1 (5 bases). The CDR3 is made up of 13 amino acids. In germline, CDR1 is GTSNPN, CDR2 SVGIG (reference sequence). Trimming removed 1 base from V and 5 bases from J, with 11 bases in between. This chain's CDR3 is CAWSAGGRTEAFF. The CDR3 DNA follows: TGTGCCTGGAGTGCGGGGGGTAGGACTGAAGCTTTCTTT.

This clone occurred a few times. V is TRBV20-1 and J is TRBJ2-7, with D tentatively TRBD2 (6 bases). The CDR3 is made up of 16 amino acids. V lost 0 bases and J 6 bases, leaving 21 bases between the germline ends. Germline loops: CDR1 DFQATT, CDR2 SNEGSKA (reference sequence). The CDR3 region is CSARDRREPRTTEQYF. The CDR3 DNA is TGCAGTGCTAGAGATCGCCGGGAGCCACGGACTACCGAGCAGTACTTC.

This chain uses TRBV13 with TRBJ1-2; D is ambiguous. The CDR3 has 18 residues. CDR1 and CDR2 (germline): PRHDT, FYEKMQ (reference sequence). V was shortened by 4 bases and J by 5 bases, with 26 bases between the two germline ends. The CDR3 sequence is CASSSSGSENDHVYGYTF. DNA for the CDR3: TGTGCCAGCAGCTCTTCCGGGTCGGAAAACGACCATGTATATGGCTACACCTTC.

The V call is TRBV12-3 or TRBV12-4, the J call TRBJ1-5, with a tentative D call TRBD1 (5 bases). CDR3 length equals 12 residues. Trimming stripped 7 bases from V and 2 bases from J, with 6 bases between. The CDR3 DNA follows: TGTGCCAGCATGGGGGGCAATCAGCCCCAGCATTTT. Its protein product is CASMGGNQPQHF.

There are a few counts of this clone. This CDR3 is CASSTGGGNGYTF. CDR3 sequence (DNA): TGTGCCAGCAGTACAGGGGGCGGAAATGGCTACACCTTC. The J gene is TRBJ1-2, the V gene TRBV28; 9 bases match TRBD1. This CDR3 spans 13 amino acids. The germline CDR1 and CDR2 sequences are MDHEN and SYDVKM. The V and J ends lost 5 bases and 6 bases, in that order; junction bases with no gene match: 4.

The genes are TRBV5-1 and TRBJ2-7, with a tentative D call TRBD1 (6 bases). This CDR3 has 16 amino acids. CDR1 SGHRS and CDR2 YFSETQ come from the germline V gene. Trimming stripped 1 base from V and 3 bases from J, with 17 bases between. The CDR3 DNA follows: TGCGCCAGCAGCTTGCGAACAGGGTCCCAGGGCTACGAGCAGTACTTC. This gives the protein CASSLRTGSQGYEQYF.

This chain joins TRBV12-3 or TRBV12-4 and TRBJ1-1; 8 nucleotides line up with TRBD1. CDR3 length: 15 residues. Trimming at V came to 5 bases and at J to 7 bases, leaving 12 bases not matched to a gene. The CDR3 DNA reads TGTGCCAGCAGTCCCCGGACAGGGTCTCCCTTTGAAGCTTTCTTT. It yields the protein CASSPRTGSPFEAFF.

This chain links TRBV7-2 with TRBJ2-3, with no clear D. V was cut by 4 bases and J by 6 bases, with 14 bases left in between. The CDR3 loop spans 14 amino acids. Germline loops: CDR1 SGHTA, CDR2 FQGNSA. The CDR3: CASSYRNRWDTQYF. The CDR3 nucleotides read TGTGCCAGCAGCTATCGCAACCGATGGGATACGCAGTATTTT. Looking up the rest from reference TRBV7-2 and TRBJ2-3 gives the full variable domain: GAGVSQSPSNKVTEKGKDVELRCDPISGHTALYWYRQSLGQGLEFLIYFQGNSAPDKSGLPSDRFSAERTGGSVSTLTIQRTQQEDSAVYLCASSYRNRWDTQYFGPGTRLTVL.

This clone was seen only a few times. The V and J genes are TRBV12-5 and TRBJ2-1; D unresolved. This CDR3 region has 12 residues. V was pared by 3 bases and J by 4 bases, with 4 bases between. From germline, CDR1 is LGHNT and CDR2 FRNRAP. The CDR3 loop is CASGLFYNEQFF. The CDR3 DNA reads TGTGCTAGTGGTTTATTTTACAATGAGCAGTTCTTC.

By share, this clone counts as large (0.1 to 1%). The V gene is TRBV5-1, the J gene TRBJ1-6; D is ambiguous. The CDR3 is 17 residues long. The germline V gene has CDR1 SGHRS and CDR2 YFSETQ. V dropped 0 bases and J dropped 0 bases, with 10 bases sitting between them. This chain's CDR3 is CASSLGGGNSYNSPLHF. CDR3 coding DNA: TGCGCCAGCAGCTTGGGTGGCGGGAACTCCTATAATTCACCCCTCCACTTT.

This chain joins TRBV11-2 and TRBJ2-4; 9 bases fit TRBD2. Germline V gene lookup returns CDR1 SGHAT and CDR2 FQNNGV. V trimming: 1 base; J trimming: 3 bases; junction bases outside the gene matches: 10. There are 18 residues in the CDR3. The CDR3, as DNA: TGTGCCAGCAGCTTAGTAGCCCTAGCGGGGAGGGGCAAAAACATTCAGTACTTC. This translates into CASSLVALAGRGKNIQYF.

V gene TRBV6-1 combines with J gene TRBJ1-1, with a weak D call TRBD1 (5 bases). The CDR3 has 14 amino acids. The V end lost 6 bases, the J end lost 0 bases, and 11 bases lay between the germline ends. Germline V lookup: CDR1 MNHNS, CDR2 SASEGT. The DNA for the CDR3 is TGTGCCAGCAGCCCGGGACGCATGAACACTGAAGCTTTCTTT. It encodes CASSPGRMNTEAFF.

This clone occurred a few times. The chain combines TRBV27 with TRBJ1-1, with a tentative D call TRBD1 (5 bases). This CDR3 is 14 amino acids long. Per the germline V gene, CDR1 is MNHEY and CDR2 is SMNVEV (reference sequence). V was clipped by 4 bases and J by 0 bases, with 9 bases between them. CDR3 DNA sequence: TGTGCCAGCAGTTGGGACTTAATGAACACTGAAGCTTTCTTT. Translating gives CASSWDLMNTEAFF.

This clone was counted a few times. The DNA of the CDR3 is TGCAGCGTTGAAGACTACAATGAGCAGTTCTTC. Encoded protein: CSVEDYNEQFF. The chain uses TRBV29-1 and TRBJ2-1, with D hard to call. The length of the CDR3 is 11 residues. Germline CDR1 and CDR2: SQVTM and ANQGSEA. Between the trimmed V and J ends, which lost 0 bases and 3 bases, there was a span of 0 bases.

This clone was seen only a few times. The chain recombines TRBV27 with TRBJ1-6, with 8 bases matching TRBD1. J gave up 10 bases and V 5 bases, and 13 bases lay outside the gene matches. The length of the CDR3 is 16 residues. Germline CDR1 MNHEY, CDR2 SMNVEV (reference sequence). CDR3 DNA: TGTGCCAGCAGTATCCTTACCGGGACAGGAGACTCACCCCTCCACTTT. Its protein is CASSILTGTGDSPLHF.

This clone showed up many times. A single base separates this from a much larger clone, so it may be a read error. J is TRBJ2-2 and V is TRBV18; the D gene is possibly TRBD2 (5 bases). The CDR3 covers 13 residues. V shed 8 bases and J shed 6 bases, with 13 bases lying between them. The germline V gene encodes CDR1 KGHSH and CDR2 LQKENI. The CDR3 loop is CASPQFGAGELFF. CDR3 DNA: TGTGCCAGCCCACAATTCGGGGCCGGGGAGCTGTTTTTT.